This T cell receptor beta chain was observed in a study of blood T cell repertoires in COVID-19. At the level of the study: Italy, Spain and the United States were the sources of the convalescent and acute COVID-19 samples. PBMCs, B-cell-depleted T cells, or T cells were the source of the cDNA or gDNA that made up the material.

Using immunoSEQ multiplex PCR, the repertoire was profiled, and TCRdb retains in-frame clones only, with some absent. There are fewer than 60,000 clones in the sample; about 85% occur only once, and about 6% lies in the top ten. Trimming stripped 2 bases from V and 3 bases from J, with 10 bases between. The CDR3 sequence is 15 residues long. The germline V gene has CDR1 KGHSH and CDR2 LQKENI. Material for sequencing was peripheral blood. The chain employs TRBV18 and TRBJ2-2; weak D call: TRBD1 (5 bases). This clonotype was sampled from a man aged 60 to 75 with acute or convalescent COVID-19. CDR3 DNA sequence: TGTGCCAGCTCACCAAGGGGTATCGACACCGGGGAGCTGTTTTTT. The encoded protein is CASSPRGIDTGELFF. The whole variable domain, filled in from reference TRBV18 and TRBJ2-2, reads NAGVMQNPRHLVRRRGQEARLRCSPMKGHSHVYWYRQLPEEGLKFMVYLQKENIIDESGMPKERFSAEFPKEGPSILRIQQVVRGDSAAYFCASSPRGIDTGELFFGEGSRLTVL.